This T cell receptor beta chain was found in a study of T-cell memory formation after mild COVID-19. Study-wide results and limits: Pre-infection memory already had some responding clones, implying cross-reactive memory joined.

About this clonotype itself: The antigen remains undetermined.

5'RACE primed from the constant segment yielded TCR alpha and TCR beta cDNA libraries bearing sample barcodes and UMIs. TCRdb analysed the 5' RACE reads with MiXCR anew, one entry per CDR3 protein. The table shows roughly 450,000 distinct CDR3 sequences, with over 15% occurring only once. Looked up from germline, CDR1 is SQVTM and CDR2 is ANQGSEA. The CDR3 length is 16 residues. Trimming left V 4 bases short and J 9 bases short, with 28 bases between. The chain employs TRBV29-1 and TRBJ2-7; D could derive from TRBD1 or TRBD2 (5 bases each). The sequence derives from an adult woman who had mild COVID-19 (a few samples of this study predate the infection). Cell type and time point are not known. The specimen sequenced was PBMCs or a T cell subset sorted from them (not recorded which). CDR3 protein: CSVAVLGNLLRGGQYF. Here the CDR3 DNA reads TGCAGCGTTGCCGTGCTGGGGAATCTCCTCCGGGGCGGGCAGTACTTC.